These 4 T cell receptor beta chains were all obtained from the same sample, sequenced in a study of cytomegalovirus exposure and HLA in healthy donors. The PCR employed 60 Vbeta primers together with 13 Jbeta primers. Clones were read by immunoSEQ multiplex PCR, and TCRdb kept only the in-frame ones, dropping some. This table has approximately 130,000 clones, about 85% appearing once. Sequencing input: PBMCs. These receptor sequences come from a woman in her 30s in good health and CMV-seropositive.

This sequence joins TRBV18 and TRBJ1-1; D perhaps matches TRBD1 (6 bases). The CDR3 is 15 amino acids. Germline V gene lookup returns CDR1 KGHSH and CDR2 LQKENI. Between the trimmed V and J ends, which lost 2 bases and 4 bases, there was a span of 14 bases. The CDR3 sequence: CASSPGRGFGTEAFF. CDR3 coding DNA: TGTGCCAGCTCACCAGGGAGGGGGTTTGGCACTGAAGCTTTCTTT.

The gene calls are TRBV9 and TRBJ2-5; tentatively, D is TRBD1 (6 bases). The length of the CDR3 is 16 residues. CDR1 is SGDLS, CDR2 YYNGEE, per germline. V dropped 4 bases and J dropped 2 bases, with 18 bases sitting between them. CDR3 in DNA: TGTGCCAGCAGCTTAAAGGACAGCAAAAGGCAAGAGACCCAGTACTTC. It encodes CASSLKDSKRQETQYF.

To note about this clone: The junction differs from germline at one of its ends, possibly a read error. This chain uses TRBV30 with TRBJ2-7, with 7 bases fitting TRBD2. The CDR3 is 11 amino acids. Germline lookup yields CDR1 GTSNPN and CDR2 SVGIG (reference sequence). The CDR3 loop is CAWSRGDSGDF. In nucleotides, the CDR3 is TGTGCCTGGAGTCGGGGGGATTCCGGGGACTTC.

The chain has TRBV2 and TRBJ2-7; 10 bases fit TRBD1. The CDR3 consists of 13 residues. After removal of 11 bases from V and 2 bases from J, the junction contained 6 bases not matched to a gene. Germline CDR1 reads SNHLY; CDR2 reads FYNNEI. The CDR3 bases are TGTGCCGGCGCAGGACAGGGGGCCTACGAGCAGTACTTC. This sequence encodes CAGAGQGAYEQYF.